One and the same sample provided the 14 T cell receptor beta chains below, sequenced in a study of T cell responses to AZD1222 COVID-19 vaccine. Data came from immunoSEQ multiplex PCR; TCRdb stores just in-frame clones and leaves some out. The sample lists roughly 150,000 clones, approximately 90% occurring once. The material sequenced was peripheral blood, taken 28 days after the second AZD1222 dose. Receptor source: an adult who received the AZD1222 COVID-19 vaccine.

The J gene is TRBJ2-7, the V gene TRBV7-8, with D possibly being TRBD1 (5 bases). Germline assignment: CDR1 SGHVS and CDR2 FQNEAQ. V lost 1 base and J 0 bases, leaving 10 bases between the germline ends. This CDR3 region has 15 residues. The chain's CDR3 is CASSLGLDTSYEQYF. CDR3 DNA: TGTGCCAGCAGCTTAGGTCTGGACACCTCCTACGAGCAGTACTTC.

This clone came up a few times. The chain carries TRBV5-1 and TRBJ1-6; D remains ambiguous. Deletions cut 0 bases from V and 8 bases from J, with 12 bases between. CDR1 SGHRS and CDR2 YFSETQ come from the germline V gene. The CDR3 is 15 residues long. CDR3 protein: CASSLGGVVDSPLHF. The CDR3 DNA sequence: TGCGCCAGCAGCTTGGGTGGGGTCGTCGATTCACCCCTCCACTTT.

The chain uses TRBV6-6 and TRBJ2-7; D may correspond to TRBD1 or TRBD2 (6 bases each). Germline-derived CDR1 and CDR2 are MNHNY and SVGAGI (reference sequence). The length of the CDR3 is 14 residues. The ends were cut back, 6 bases at V and 3 bases at J, with 15 bases in the middle. CDR3 nucleotide sequence: TGTGCCAGCAGCCAGGGGTTGCGGGGCTACGAGCAGTACTTC. Amino acids: CASSQGLRGYEQYF.

V is TRBV11-1 and J is TRBJ1-5; perhaps TRBD1 as D (6 bases). Germline V gene lookup returns CDR1 SGHAT and CDR2 FQDESV (reference sequence). The V gene lost 8 bases and the J gene lost 12 bases, with 14 bases spanning the gap. The CDR3 loop spans 11 amino acids. CDR3: CASHGQKGQHF. For the CDR3, the DNA is TGTGCCAGCCACGGACAGAAAGGCCAGCATTTT.

CDR3 bases: TGTGCCAGCAGTTACCGGAGAGCGAACACCGGGGAGCTGTTTTTT. This codes for CASSYRRANTGELFF. The rearrangement uses TRBV6-5 and TRBJ2-2; D call uncertain. The CDR3 length is 15 residues. CDR1 MNHEY and CDR2 SVGAGI come from the germline V gene. Trimming stripped 2 bases from V and 0 bases from J, with 7 bases between.

CDR3 DNA: TGTGCCAGCAATTATTCAGGGAGTGAAAAACTGTTTTTT. This sequence encodes CASNYSGSEKLFF. The rearrangement uses TRBV6-5 and TRBJ1-4, with D maybe TRBD1 (5 bases). This CDR3 is 13 amino acids long. The germline V gene encodes CDR1 MNHEY and CDR2 SVGAGI. The V end was cut by 7 bases, the J end by 7 bases, with 13 bases between.

The J gene is TRBJ1-2, the V gene TRBV3-1 (or the pseudogene TRBV3-2); D unclear. Trimming stripped 1 base from V and 4 bases from J, with 7 bases between. This CDR3 is 13 amino acids long. Per the germline V gene, CDR1 is LGHDT and CDR2 is YNNKEL (reference sequence). The CDR3 sequence is CASSQAQSYGYTF. CDR3 bases: TGTGCCAGCAGCCAAGCCCAGAGCTATGGCTACACCTTC.

The chain links TRBV5-4 to TRBJ1-2; 7 bases fit TRBD1. The CDR3 is 17 residues long. The V and J ends lost 0 bases and 4 bases, in that order; junction bases with no gene match: 12. Germline V CDR1 and CDR2: SGHNT, YYREEE (reference sequence). The CDR3 nucleotides read TGTGCCAGCAGCTTGGGGGGACAGCGTTTCTCTGGCTATGGCTACACCTTC. Translation gives CASSLGGQRFSGYGYTF.

V gene TRBV6-4 combines with J gene TRBJ2-1; TRBD2 aligns across 12 bases. Germline assignment: CDR1 MRHNA and CDR2 SNTAGT. J gave up 4 bases and V 1 base, and 2 bases lay outside the gene matches. The CDR3 totals 16 residues. The CDR3 DNA is TGTGCCAGCAGTGACTTAGGGACTAGCGGGTACAATGAGCAGTTCTTC. It is translated as CASSDLGTSGYNEQFF.

The rearrangement joins TRBV4-2 to TRBJ1-6, with TRBD1 matching 8 bases. The CDR3 has 15 amino acids. V trimming: 1 base; J trimming: 7 bases; junction bases outside the gene matches: 3. Germline V gene sequence: CDR1 LGHNA, CDR2 YNFKEQ. The CDR3: CASSQAGQGNSPLHF. Written as DNA, the CDR3 is TGTGCCAGCAGCCAAGCCGGACAGGGAAATTCACCCCTCCACTTT.

This chain connects TRBV19 to TRBJ1-5, with TRBD1 matching 7 bases. V dropped 3 bases and J dropped 6; count of bases not matched to a gene: 8. CDR1 and CDR2 from the germline V gene are LNHDA and SQIVND (reference sequence). The CDR3 totals 15 residues. CDR3: CASSIWQGVGQPQHF. CDR3 DNA: TGTGCCAGTAGTATTTGGCAGGGGGTCGGTCAGCCCCAGCATTTT.

The chain is built from TRBV27 and TRBJ2-7; 7 nucleotides line up with TRBD1. Germline CDR1 MNHEY, CDR2 SMNVEV (reference sequence). This CDR3 spans 15 amino acids. V lost 4 bases, J lost 2 bases, and 8 bases stayed unmatched. In DNA form, the CDR3 reads TGTGCCAGCAGTTCTCCGGGACAGTCTGCCTACGAGCAGTACTTC. Translating gives CASSSPGQSAYEQYF.

This clone was found a few times. This sample also contains other DNA sequences that code for the same CDR3. This chain links TRBV2 with TRBJ1-5; D gene uncertain. This CDR3 is 13 amino acids long. Germline CDR1 is SNHLY and CDR2 is FYNNEI. The V gene lost 6 bases and the J gene lost 3 bases, with 9 bases spanning the gap. DNA for the CDR3: TGTGCCAGCAGGGCCAGACTCAATCAGCCCCAGCATTTT. Amino acid sequence: CASRARLNQPQHF.

The rearrangement joins TRBV6-5 to TRBJ1-2, with D unresolved. Germline loops: CDR1 MNHEY, CDR2 SVGAGI. The CDR3 has 13 residues. Deletions cut 4 bases from V and 3 bases from J, with 9 bases between. The CDR3 DNA reads TGTGCCAGCAGTTTGACTACCTACTATGGCTACACCTTC. This translates into CASSLTTYYGYTF.